The TCR beta chain described here comes from a study of long-term antiretroviral therapy in people with HIV. The libraries were made with immunoSEQ v3.0 at survey level. Here immunoSEQ multiplex PCR was the method, and the copy in TCRdb shows in-frame clones only, minus some. Among around 12,000 clones listed, 88% were seen once. J was trimmed by 2 bases and V by 8 bases; bases with no gene match: 13. The CDR3 sequence is 15 residues long. Germline V gives CDR1 SQVTM, CDR2 ANQGSEA. This receptor was taken from a middle-aged woman with HIV. This sequence joins TRBV29-1 and TRBJ1-2; 8 nucleotides align to TRBD1. Sample: unsorted PBMCs, taken 2.1 years after starting antiretroviral therapy. The CDR3 coding sequence is TGCAGCTCTTCAGGGGGCGCCTCGAGGAACTATGGCTACACCTTC. Translation gives CSSSGGASRNYGYTF.